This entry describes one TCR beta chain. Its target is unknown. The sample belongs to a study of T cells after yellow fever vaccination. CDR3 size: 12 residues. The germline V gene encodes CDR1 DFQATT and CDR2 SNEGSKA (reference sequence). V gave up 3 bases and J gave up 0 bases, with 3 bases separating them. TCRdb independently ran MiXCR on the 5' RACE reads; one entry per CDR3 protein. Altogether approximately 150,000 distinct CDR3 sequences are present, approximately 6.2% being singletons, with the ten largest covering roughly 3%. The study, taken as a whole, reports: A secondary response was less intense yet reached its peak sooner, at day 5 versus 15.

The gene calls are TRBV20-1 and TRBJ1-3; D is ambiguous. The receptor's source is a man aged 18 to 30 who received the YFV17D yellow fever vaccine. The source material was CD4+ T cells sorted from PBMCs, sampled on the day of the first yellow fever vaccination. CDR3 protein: CSASLSGNTIYF. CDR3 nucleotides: TGCAGTGCTAGTCTCTCTGGAAACACCATATATTTT.